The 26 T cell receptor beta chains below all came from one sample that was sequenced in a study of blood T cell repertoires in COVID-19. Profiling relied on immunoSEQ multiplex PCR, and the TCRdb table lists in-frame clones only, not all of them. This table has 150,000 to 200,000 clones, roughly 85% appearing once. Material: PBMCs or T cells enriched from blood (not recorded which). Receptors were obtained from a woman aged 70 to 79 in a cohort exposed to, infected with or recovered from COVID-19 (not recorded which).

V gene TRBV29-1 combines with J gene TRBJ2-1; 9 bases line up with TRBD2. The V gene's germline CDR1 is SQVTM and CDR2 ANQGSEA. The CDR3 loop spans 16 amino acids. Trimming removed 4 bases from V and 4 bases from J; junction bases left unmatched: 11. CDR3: CSVGAVGSGSYNEQFF. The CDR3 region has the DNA TGCAGCGTTGGGGCGGTGGGTAGCGGGAGTTACAATGAGCAGTTCTTC.

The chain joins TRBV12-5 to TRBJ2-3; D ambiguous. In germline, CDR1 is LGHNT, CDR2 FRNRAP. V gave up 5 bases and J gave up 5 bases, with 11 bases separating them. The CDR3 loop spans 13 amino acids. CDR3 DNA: TGTGCTAGTGGTATGCTAGAAGGAGATACGCAGTATTTT. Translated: CASGMLEGDTQYF.

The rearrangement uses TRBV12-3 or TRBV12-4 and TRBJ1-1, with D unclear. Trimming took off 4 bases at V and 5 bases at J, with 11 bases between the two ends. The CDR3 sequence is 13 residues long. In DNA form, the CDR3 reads TGTGCCAGCAGTTCAAGACTTAGAACTGAAGCTTTCTTT. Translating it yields CASSSRLRTEAFF.

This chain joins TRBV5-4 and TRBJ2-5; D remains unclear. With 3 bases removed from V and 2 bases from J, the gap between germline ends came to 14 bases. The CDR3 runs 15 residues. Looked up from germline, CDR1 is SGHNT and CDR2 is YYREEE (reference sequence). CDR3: CASSSKKMQQETQYF. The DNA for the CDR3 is TGTGCCAGCAGCTCCAAGAAAATGCAGCAAGAGACCCAGTACTTC. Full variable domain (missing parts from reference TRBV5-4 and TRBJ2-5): ETGVTQSPTHLIKTRGQQVTLRCSSQSGHNTVSWYQQALGQGPQFIFQYYREEENGRGNFPPRFSGLQFPNYSSELNVNALELDDSALYLCASSSKKMQQETQYFGPGTRLLVL.

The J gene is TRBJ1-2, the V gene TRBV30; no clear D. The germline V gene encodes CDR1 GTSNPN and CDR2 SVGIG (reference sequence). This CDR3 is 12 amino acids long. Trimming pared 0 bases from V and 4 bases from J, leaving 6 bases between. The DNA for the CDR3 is TGTGCCTGGAGTGTAGTGAGCTATGGCTACACCTTC. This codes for CAWSVVSYGYTF.

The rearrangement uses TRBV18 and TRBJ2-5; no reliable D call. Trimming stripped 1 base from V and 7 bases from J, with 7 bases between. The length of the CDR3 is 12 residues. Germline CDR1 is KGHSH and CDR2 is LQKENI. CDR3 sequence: CASSPLGGTQYF. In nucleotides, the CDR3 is TGTGCCAGCTCACCACTCGGTGGGACCCAGTACTTC.

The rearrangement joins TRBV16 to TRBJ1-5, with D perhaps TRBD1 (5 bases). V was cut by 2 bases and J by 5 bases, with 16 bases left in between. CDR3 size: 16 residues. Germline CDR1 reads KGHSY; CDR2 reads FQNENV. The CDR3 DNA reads TGTGCCAGCAGCCAAATTTCAGGGATTGAGGATCAGCCCCAGCATTTT. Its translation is CASSQISGIEDQPQHF.

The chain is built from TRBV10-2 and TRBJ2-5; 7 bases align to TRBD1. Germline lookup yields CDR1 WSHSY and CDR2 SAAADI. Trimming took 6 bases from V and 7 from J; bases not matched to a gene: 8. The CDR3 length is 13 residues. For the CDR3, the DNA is TGCGCCAGCAGGGCGGACAGGCTGGGGACCCAGTACTTC. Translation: CASRADRLGTQYF.

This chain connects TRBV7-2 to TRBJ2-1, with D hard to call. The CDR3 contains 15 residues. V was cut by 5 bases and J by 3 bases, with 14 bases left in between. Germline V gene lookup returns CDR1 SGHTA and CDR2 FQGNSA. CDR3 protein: CASSDWSAFYNEQFF. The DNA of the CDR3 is TGTGCCAGCAGCGACTGGAGCGCCTTCTACAATGAGCAGTTCTTC.

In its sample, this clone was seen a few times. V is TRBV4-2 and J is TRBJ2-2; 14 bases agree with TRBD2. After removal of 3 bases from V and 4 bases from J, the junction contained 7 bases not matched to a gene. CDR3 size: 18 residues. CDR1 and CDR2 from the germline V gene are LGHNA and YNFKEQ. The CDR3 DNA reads TGTGCCAGCAGCCAGGGGACTAGCGGGAGTTCGGGCACCGGGGAGCTGTTTTTT. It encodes CASSQGTSGSSGTGELFF.

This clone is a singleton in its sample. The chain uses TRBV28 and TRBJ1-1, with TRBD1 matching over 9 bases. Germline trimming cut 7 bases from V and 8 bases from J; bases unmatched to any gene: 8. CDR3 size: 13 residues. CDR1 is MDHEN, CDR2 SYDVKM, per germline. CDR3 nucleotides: TGTGCCAGCACGAAGTACAGGGGGCTAGAAGCTTTCTTT. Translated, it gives CASTKYRGLEAFF.

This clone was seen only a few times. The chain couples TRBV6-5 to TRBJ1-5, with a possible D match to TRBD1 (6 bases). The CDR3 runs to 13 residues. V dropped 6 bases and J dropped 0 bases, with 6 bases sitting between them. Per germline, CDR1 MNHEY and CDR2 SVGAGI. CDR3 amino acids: CASRDSSNQPQHF. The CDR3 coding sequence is TGTGCCAGCAGGGACAGTAGCAATCAGCCCCAGCATTTT.

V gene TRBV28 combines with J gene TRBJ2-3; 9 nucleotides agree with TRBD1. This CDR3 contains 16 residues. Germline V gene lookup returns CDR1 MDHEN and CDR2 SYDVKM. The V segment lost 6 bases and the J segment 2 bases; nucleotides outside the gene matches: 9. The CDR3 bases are TGTGCCAGCAGCTCGACAGGGGGACCCTCCACAGATACGCAGTATTTT. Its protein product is CASSSTGGPSTDTQYF. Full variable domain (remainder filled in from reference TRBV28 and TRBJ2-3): DVKVTQSSRYLVKRTGEKVFLECVQDMDHENMFWYRQDPGLGLRLIYFSYDVKMKEKGDIPEGYSVSREKKERFSLILESASTNQTSMYLCASSSTGGPSTDTQYFGPGTRLTVL.

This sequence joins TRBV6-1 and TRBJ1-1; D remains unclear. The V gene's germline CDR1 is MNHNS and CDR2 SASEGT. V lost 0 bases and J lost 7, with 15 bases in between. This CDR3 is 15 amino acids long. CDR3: CASSEAGGHPLEAFF. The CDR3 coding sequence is TGTGCCAGCAGTGAAGCTGGAGGGCACCCTCTTGAAGCTTTCTTT.

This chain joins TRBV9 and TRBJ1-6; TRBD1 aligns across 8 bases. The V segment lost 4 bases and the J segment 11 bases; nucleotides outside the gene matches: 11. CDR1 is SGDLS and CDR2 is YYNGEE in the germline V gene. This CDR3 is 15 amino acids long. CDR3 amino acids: CASSSRDRGGPPLHF. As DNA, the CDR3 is TGTGCCAGCAGCTCACGAGACAGGGGTGGTCCACCCCTCCACTTT.

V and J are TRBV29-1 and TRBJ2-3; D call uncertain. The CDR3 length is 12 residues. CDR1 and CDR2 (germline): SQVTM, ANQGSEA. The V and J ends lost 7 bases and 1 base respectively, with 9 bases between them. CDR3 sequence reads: CSAATGTDTQYF. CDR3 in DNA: TGCAGCGCTGCTACCGGCACAGATACGCAGTATTTT.

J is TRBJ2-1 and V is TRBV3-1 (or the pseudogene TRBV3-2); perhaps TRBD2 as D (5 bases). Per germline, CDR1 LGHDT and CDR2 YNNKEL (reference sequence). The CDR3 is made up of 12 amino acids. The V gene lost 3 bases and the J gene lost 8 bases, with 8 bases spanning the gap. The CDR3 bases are TGTGCCAGCAGCCACCCCGGGGATGAGCAGTTCTTC. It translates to CASSHPGDEQFF.

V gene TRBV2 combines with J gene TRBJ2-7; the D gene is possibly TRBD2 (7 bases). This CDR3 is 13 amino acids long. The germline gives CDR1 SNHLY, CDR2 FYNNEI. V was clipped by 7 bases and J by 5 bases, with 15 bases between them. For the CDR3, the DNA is TGTGCCAGCATGGGAGGGGGAAGGGACGAGCAGTACTTC. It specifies CASMGGGRDEQYF.

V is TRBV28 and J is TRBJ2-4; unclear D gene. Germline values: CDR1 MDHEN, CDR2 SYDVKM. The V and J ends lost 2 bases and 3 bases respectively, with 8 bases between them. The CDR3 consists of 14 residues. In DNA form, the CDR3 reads TGTGCCAGCAGTTTAGGGCAGCTCAAAAACATTCAGTACTTC. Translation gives CASSLGQLKNIQYF.

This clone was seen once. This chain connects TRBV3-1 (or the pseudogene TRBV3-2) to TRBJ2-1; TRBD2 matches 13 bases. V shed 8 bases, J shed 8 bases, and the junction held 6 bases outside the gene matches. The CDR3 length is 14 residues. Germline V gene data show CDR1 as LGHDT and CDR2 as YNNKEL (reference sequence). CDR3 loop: CASSGLAGYDEQFF. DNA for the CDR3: TGTGCCAGCTCGGGACTAGCGGGATACGATGAGCAGTTCTTC.

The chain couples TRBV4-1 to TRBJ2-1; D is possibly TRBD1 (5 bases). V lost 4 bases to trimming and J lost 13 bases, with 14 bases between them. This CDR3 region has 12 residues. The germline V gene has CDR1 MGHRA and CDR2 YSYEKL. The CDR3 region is CASSPPLGPQFF. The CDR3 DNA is TGCGCCAGCAGCCCCCCCTTGGGGCCTCAGTTCTTC.

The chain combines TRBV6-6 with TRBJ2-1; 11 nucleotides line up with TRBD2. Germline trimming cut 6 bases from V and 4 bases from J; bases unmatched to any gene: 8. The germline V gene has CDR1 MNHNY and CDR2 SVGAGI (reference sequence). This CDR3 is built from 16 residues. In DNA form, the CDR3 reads TGTGCCAGCAGCTTGCTGGGGACTAGCGGTTACAATGAGCAGTTCTTC. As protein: CASSLLGTSGYNEQFF.

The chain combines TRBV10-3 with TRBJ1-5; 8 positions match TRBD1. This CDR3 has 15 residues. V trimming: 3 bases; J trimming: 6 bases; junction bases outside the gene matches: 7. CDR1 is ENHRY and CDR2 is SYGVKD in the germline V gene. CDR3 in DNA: TGTGCCATCAGTGATCTTGGACAGGGCGGTCAGCCCCAGCATTTT. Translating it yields CAISDLGQGGQPQHF.

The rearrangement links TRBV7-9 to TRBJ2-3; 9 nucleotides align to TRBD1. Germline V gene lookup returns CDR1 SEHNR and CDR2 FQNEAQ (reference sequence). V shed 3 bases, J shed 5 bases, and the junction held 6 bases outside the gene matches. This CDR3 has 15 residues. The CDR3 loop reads CASSFGTGSLDTQYF. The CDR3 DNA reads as TGTGCCAGCAGCTTTGGGACAGGGTCTTTAGATACGCAGTATTTT.

The CDR3 region has the DNA TGTGCCAGCAGCTTAACTGCCGGGGGTTCACCCCTCCACTTT. This translates into CASSLTAGGSPLHF. V usage is TRBV7-2 and J usage is TRBJ1-6; TRBD1 might be the D (5 bases). CDR1 is SGHTA and CDR2 is FQGNSA in the germline V gene. V lost 2 bases and J 9 bases, leaving 11 bases between the germline ends. The CDR3 length is 14 residues.

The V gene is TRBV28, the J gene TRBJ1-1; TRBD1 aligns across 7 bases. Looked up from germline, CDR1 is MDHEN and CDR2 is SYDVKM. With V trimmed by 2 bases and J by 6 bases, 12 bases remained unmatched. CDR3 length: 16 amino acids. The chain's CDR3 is CASSLTGLGGLSEAFF. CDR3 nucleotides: TGTGCCAGCAGTTTAACGGGGCTAGGGGGCTTGTCTGAAGCTTTCTTT.